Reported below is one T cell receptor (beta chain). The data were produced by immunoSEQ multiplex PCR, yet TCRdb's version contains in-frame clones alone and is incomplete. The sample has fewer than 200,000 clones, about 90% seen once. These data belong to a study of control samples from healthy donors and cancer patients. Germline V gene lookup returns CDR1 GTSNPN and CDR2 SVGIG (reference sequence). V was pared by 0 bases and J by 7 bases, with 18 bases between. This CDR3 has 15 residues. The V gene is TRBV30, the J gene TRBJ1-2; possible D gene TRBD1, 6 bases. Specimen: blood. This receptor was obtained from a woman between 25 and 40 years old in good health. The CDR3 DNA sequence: TGTGCCTGGAGTGTACAAGGGGGTCGCTGGGGTGGCTACACCTTC. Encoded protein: CAWSVQGGRWGGYTF.